These 14 T cell receptor beta chains share one sample of origin, sequenced in a study of vaccination effects on CD4 cells after COVID-19. Sequencing was performed with immunoSEQ multiplex PCR; in TCRdb, only in-frame clones are kept and a portion is missing. The top ten clones hold 2.8% of a sample with tens of thousands of clones, 76% of them seen once. Their antigens remain unidentified. Prior to sequencing, the ViraFEST assay stimulated PBMC with viral peptide pools, which expanded the antigen-specific CD4+ T cells. Between days 9 and 11 of culture, CD4+ T cells were separated out. All vaccine recipients tested negative for nucleocapsid antibodies and had never contracted SARS-CoV-2 infection. The sequenced sample was CD4+ T cells from PBMCs cultured with HCoV-NL63 spike peptides, obtained before COVID-19 vaccination. These receptors all stem from a human donor who received a COVID-19 vaccine.

The chain recombines TRBV7-8 with TRBJ1-1, with 10 bases lining up with TRBD1. The CDR3 runs to 13 residues. V shed 4 bases and J 7 bases; nucleotides not matched to a gene: 3. From germline, CDR1 is SGHVS and CDR2 FQNEAQ. CDR3 amino acids: CASSWGQGFEAFF. The CDR3 region has the DNA TGTGCCAGCAGCTGGGGACAGGGGTTTGAAGCTTTCTTT.

The chain has TRBV7-2 and TRBJ2-3; D might be TRBD1 or TRBD2, each matching 6 bases. The CDR3 loop spans 17 amino acids. CDR1 SGHTA and CDR2 FQGNSA come from the germline V gene. V was trimmed by 4 bases and J by 1 base, leaving 18 bases between them. CDR3 nucleotide sequence: TGTGCCAGCAGCTCCCCCGGGGGCAGGGTGGGCACAGATACGCAGTATTTT. This encodes CASSSPGGRVGTDTQYF.

CDR3 region: CASSLRRGRGEYNSPLHF. Written as DNA, the CDR3 is TGTGCCAGCAGCTTGCGCAGGGGGCGCGGGGAATATAATTCACCCCTCCACTTT. The chain links TRBV5-6 to TRBJ1-6; 8 bases agree with TRBD1. Germline CDR1 reads SGHDT; CDR2 reads YYEEEE. The V and J ends lost 1 base and 4 bases, in that order; junction bases with no gene match: 10. This CDR3 is built from 18 residues.

The chain carries TRBV5-5 and TRBJ2-1; a possible D gene is TRBD2 (6 bases). V was cut by 0 bases and J by 0 bases, with 16 bases left in between. The germline V gene has CDR1 SGHKS and CDR2 YYEKEE (reference sequence). CDR3 length: 18 amino acids. CDR3 nucleotide sequence: TGTGCCAGCAGCTTGGGGGACTCCGAAACTACCTCCTACAATGAGCAGTTCTTC. It codes for CASSLGDSETTSYNEQFF.

The rearrangement joins TRBV19 to TRBJ2-7, with D unresolved. Looked up from germline, CDR1 is LNHDA and CDR2 is SQIVND (reference sequence). V shed 1 base and J shed 1 base, with 14 bases lying between them. This CDR3 comprises 16 residues. This CDR3 reads CASSIVQMTESYEQYV. DNA for the CDR3: TGTGCCAGTAGTATAGTTCAGATGACTGAATCCTACGAGCAGTACGTC.

This clone was counted a few times. The chain recombines TRBV10-3 with TRBJ2-2; D uncertain. CDR1 ENHRY and CDR2 SYGVKD come from the germline V gene. Trimming left V 6 bases short and J 4 bases short, with 12 bases between. The CDR3 is 14 residues long. CDR3 region: CAIRSDGSTGELFF. CDR3 coding DNA: TGTGCCATCAGATCGGACGGCAGCACCGGGGAGCTGTTTTTT.

The CDR3 bases are TGTGCCAGCAGTTTTAGAATTTTACAGGGGCACTCTGGGGCCAACGTCCTGACTTTC. This encodes CASSFRILQGHSGANVLTF. This rearrangement joins TRBV27 to TRBJ2-6; 7 bases map to TRBD1. Germline V lookup: CDR1 MNHEY, CDR2 SMNVEV (reference sequence). The V segment lost 3 bases and the J segment 0 bases; nucleotides outside the gene matches: 11. CDR3 length: 19 amino acids. The complete variable domain, with remaining parts taken from reference TRBV27 and TRBJ2-6, reads EAQVTQNPRYLITVTGKKLTVTCSQNMNHEYMSWYRQDPGLGLRQIYYSMNVEVTDKGDVPEGYKVSRKEKRNFPLILESPSPNQTSLYFCASSFRILQGHSGANVLTFGAGSRLTVL.

The chain links TRBV25-1 to TRBJ1-1, with TRBD1 as a possible D gene (5 bases). The V gene lost 1 base and the J gene lost 8 bases, with 11 bases spanning the gap. Looked up from germline, CDR1 is MGHDK and CDR2 is SYGVNS. The CDR3 is 13 residues long. Here the CDR3 reads CASSESFNREAFF. CDR3 DNA sequence: TGTGCCAGCAGTGAATCGTTTAACAGGGAAGCTTTCTTT.

V and J are TRBV24-1 and TRBJ1-1; D is undetermined. V was clipped by 1 base and J by 3 bases, with 5 bases between them. This CDR3 spans 13 amino acids. Germline values: CDR1 KGHDR, CDR2 SFDVKD. The CDR3 region has the DNA TGTGCCACCAGTGATTTTGCGGACACTGAAGCTTTCTTT. Encoded protein: CATSDFADTEAFF.

A few counts support this clone. J is TRBJ1-2 and V is TRBV5-1; D is unclear. Deletions cut 0 bases from V and 3 bases from J, with 9 bases between. Germline V CDR1 and CDR2: SGHRS, YFSETQ. The CDR3 is 14 residues long. In nucleotides, the CDR3 is TGCGCCAGCAGCTTGGGTAGGCTGGACTATGGCTACACCTTC. As protein: CASSLGRLDYGYTF.

This clone was seen more than once but under ten times. The chain couples TRBV4-1 to TRBJ1-2, with a tentative D call TRBD1 (5 bases). Germline V CDR1 and CDR2: MGHRA, YSYEKL. Trimming stripped 4 bases from V and 0 bases from J, with 9 bases between. The CDR3 consists of 14 residues. The chain's CDR3 is CASSRDGSNYGYTF. The CDR3 nucleotides read TGCGCCAGCAGCCGGGACGGTTCTAACTATGGCTACACCTTC.

V gene TRBV6-6 combines with J gene TRBJ2-7, with D unclear. The V end lost 0 bases, the J end lost 6 bases, and 12 bases lay between the germline ends. CDR3 length: 14 amino acids. CDR1 MNHNY and CDR2 SVGAGI come from the germline V gene (reference sequence). The CDR3 bases are TGTGCCAGCAGTTACTCGGCAGGTGGGCCCGAGCAGTACGTC. The encoded protein is CASSYSAGGPEQYV.

The chain couples TRBV28 to TRBJ1-5, with 8 bases lining up with TRBD1. The germline V gene has CDR1 MDHEN and CDR2 SYDVKM. This CDR3 has 16 amino acids. J lost 2 bases, V lost 3 bases, and 6 bases had no gene match. The CDR3 DNA reads TGTGCCAGCAGTTTCCCGACAGGGGCGCGCAATCAGCCCCAGCATTTT. Translated: CASSFPTGARNQPQHF.

The CDR3 loop reads CASSQGWGGSETQYF. The CDR3 DNA reads as TGTGCCAGCAGCCAAGGATGGGGGGGCTCAGAGACCCAGTACTTC. The chain carries TRBV3-1 (or the pseudogene TRBV3-2) and TRBJ2-5, with a possible D match to TRBD2 (7 bases). Trimming took 1 base from V and 4 from J, leaving 13 bases between them. The germline V gene has CDR1 LGHDT and CDR2 YNNKEL (reference sequence). The CDR3 is made up of 15 amino acids.